This section outlines one T cell receptor beta chain sequence together with its context. This sample was taken from a study of control samples from healthy donors and cancer patients. This CDR3 region has 13 residues. Germline V lookup: CDR1 SNHLY, CDR2 FYNNEI. J gave up 6 bases and V 4 bases, and 5 bases lay outside the gene matches. Some clones are missing from TCRdb's copy, which holds only in-frame ones; the method was immunoSEQ multiplex PCR. The sample lists roughly 100,000 clones; about 92% were seen once. This clonotype was obtained from a woman in her late teens or twenties in good health. The specimen was blood. This rearrangement joins TRBV2 to TRBJ2-7, with 8 bases lining up with TRBD2. The CDR3 sequence: CASSGSGIPEQYF. As DNA, the CDR3 is TGTGCCAGCAGTGGTAGCGGGATCCCCGAGCAGTACTTC.